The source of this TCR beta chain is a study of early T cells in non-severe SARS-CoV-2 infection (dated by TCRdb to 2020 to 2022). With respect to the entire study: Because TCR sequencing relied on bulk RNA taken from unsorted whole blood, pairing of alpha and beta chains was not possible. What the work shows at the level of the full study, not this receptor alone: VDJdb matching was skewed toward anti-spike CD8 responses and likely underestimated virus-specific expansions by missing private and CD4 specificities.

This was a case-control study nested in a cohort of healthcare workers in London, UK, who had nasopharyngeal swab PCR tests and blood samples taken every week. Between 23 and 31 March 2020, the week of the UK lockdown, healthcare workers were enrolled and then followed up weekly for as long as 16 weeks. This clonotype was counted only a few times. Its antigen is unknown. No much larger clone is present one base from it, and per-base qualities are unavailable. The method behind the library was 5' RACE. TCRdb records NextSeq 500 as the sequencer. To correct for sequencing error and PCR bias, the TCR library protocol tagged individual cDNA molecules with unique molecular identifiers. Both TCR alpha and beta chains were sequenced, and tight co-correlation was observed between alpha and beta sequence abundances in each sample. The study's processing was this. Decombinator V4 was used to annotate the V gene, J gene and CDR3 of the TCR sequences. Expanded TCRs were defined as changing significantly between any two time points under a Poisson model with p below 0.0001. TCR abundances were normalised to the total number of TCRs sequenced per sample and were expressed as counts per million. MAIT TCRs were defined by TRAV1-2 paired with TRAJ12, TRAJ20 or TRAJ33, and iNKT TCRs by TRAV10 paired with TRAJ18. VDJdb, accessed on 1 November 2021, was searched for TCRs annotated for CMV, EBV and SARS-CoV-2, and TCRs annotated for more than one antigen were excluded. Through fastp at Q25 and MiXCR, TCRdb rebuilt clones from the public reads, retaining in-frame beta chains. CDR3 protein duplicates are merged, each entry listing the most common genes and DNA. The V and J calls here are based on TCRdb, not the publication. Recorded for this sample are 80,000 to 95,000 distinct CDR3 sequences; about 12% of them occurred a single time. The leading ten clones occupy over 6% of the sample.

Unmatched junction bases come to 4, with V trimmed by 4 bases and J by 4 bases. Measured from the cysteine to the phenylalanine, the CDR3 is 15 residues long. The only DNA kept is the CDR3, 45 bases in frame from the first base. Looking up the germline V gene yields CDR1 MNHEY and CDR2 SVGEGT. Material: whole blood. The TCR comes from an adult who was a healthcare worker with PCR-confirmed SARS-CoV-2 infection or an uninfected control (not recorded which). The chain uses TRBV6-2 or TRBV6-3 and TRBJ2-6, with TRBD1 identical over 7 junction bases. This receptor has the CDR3 CASSLQGTGANVLTF. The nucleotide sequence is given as TGTGCCAGCAGTTTACAGGGGACCGGGGCCAACGTCCTGACTTTC.